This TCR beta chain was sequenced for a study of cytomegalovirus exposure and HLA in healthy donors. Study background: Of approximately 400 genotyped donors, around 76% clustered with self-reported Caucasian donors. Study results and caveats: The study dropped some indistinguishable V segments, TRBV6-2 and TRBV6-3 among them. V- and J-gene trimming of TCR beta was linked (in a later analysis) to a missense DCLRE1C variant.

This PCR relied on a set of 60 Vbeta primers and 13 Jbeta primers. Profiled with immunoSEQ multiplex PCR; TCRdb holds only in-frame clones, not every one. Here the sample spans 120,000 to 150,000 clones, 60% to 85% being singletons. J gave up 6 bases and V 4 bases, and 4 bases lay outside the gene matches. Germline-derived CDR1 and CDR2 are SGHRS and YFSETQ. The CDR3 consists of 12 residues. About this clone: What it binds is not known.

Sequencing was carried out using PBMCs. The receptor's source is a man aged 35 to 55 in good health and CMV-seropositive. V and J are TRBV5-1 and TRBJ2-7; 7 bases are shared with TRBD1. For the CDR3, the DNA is TGCGCCAGCAGCCCGACAGGGAGCGAGCAGTACTTC. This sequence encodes CASSPTGSEQYF.